This T cell receptor (beta chain) was obtained from a study of blood T cell repertoires in COVID-19. Study details: PBMCs, B-cell-depleted T cells, or T cells were the source of the cDNA or gDNA that made up the material.

In the authors' workflow: Using reference gene primer amplification, nucleated cell counts were estimated. Clones were read by immunoSEQ multiplex PCR, and TCRdb kept only the in-frame ones, dropping some. The D gene and trimming were derived from the DNA, and the V and J assignments and clone size from that table. The sample lists about 360,000 clones, around 87% occurring once. This clone has more than one count but fewer than ten. The origin of this receptor is a human donor in a cohort sampled during active COVID-19. Sequencing input: peripheral blood.

CDR3 region: CASSPSSDTQYF. The CDR3 DNA follows: TGTGCCAGCAGCCCTAGCTCAGATACGCAGTATTTT. The rearrangement uses TRBV12-3 or TRBV12-4 and TRBJ2-3, with TRBD2 as a possible D gene (5 bases). Trimming removed 6 bases at V and 4 bases at J, with 8 bases between. CDR3 length equals 12 residues.